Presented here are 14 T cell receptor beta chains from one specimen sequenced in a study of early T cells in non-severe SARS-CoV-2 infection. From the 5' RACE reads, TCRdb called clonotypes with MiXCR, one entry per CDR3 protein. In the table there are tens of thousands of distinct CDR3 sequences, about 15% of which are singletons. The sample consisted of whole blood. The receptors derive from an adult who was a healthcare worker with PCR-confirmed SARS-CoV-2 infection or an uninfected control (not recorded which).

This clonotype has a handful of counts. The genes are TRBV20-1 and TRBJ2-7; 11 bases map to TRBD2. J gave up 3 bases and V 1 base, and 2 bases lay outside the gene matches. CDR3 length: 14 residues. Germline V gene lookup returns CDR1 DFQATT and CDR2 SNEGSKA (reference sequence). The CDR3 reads CSARVSGRVYEQYF. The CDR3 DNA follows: TGCAGTGCTAGAGTTAGCGGGAGGGTCTACGAGCAGTACTTC.

The CDR3 DNA reads as TGCGCCAGCAGCCAGAGACCCCGGGCTCCTAATGAAAAACTGTTTTTT. Residues: CASSQRPRAPNEKLFF. The chain is built from TRBV4-3 and TRBJ1-4; D unclear. V was clipped by 3 bases and J by 3 bases, with 14 bases between them. Germline CDR1 and CDR2: LGHNA and YSLEER. The CDR3 covers 16 residues.

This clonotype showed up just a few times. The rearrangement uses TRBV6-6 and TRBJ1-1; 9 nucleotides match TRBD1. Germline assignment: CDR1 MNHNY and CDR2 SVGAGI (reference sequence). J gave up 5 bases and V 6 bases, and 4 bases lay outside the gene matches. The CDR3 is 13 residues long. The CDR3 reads CASRPTGGTEAFF. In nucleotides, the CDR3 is TGTGCCAGCAGGCCGACAGGGGGAACTGAAGCTTTCTTT.

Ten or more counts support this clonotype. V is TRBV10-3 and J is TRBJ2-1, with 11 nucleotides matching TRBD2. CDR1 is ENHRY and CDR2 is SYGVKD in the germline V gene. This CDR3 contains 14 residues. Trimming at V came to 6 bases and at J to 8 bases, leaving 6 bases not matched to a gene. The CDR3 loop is CAISGLAGTDEQFF. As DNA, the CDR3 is TGTGCCATCAGCGGACTAGCGGGCACCGATGAGCAGTTCTTC.

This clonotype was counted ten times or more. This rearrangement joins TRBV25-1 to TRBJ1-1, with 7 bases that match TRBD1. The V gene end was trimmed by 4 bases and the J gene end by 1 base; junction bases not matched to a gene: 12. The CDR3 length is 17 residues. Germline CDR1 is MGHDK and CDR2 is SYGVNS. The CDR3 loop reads CASSAPGQVPKNTEAFF. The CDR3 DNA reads TGTGCCAGCAGTGCCCCAGGACAGGTCCCTAAGAACACTGAAGCTTTCTTT.

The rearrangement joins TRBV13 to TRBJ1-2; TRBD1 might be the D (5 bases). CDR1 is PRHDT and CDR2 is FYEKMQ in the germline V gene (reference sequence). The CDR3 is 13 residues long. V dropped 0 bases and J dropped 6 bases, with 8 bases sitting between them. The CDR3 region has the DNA TGTGCCAGCAGCTTAGGGGGGGTCAATGGCTACACCTTC. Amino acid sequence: CASSLGGVNGYTF.

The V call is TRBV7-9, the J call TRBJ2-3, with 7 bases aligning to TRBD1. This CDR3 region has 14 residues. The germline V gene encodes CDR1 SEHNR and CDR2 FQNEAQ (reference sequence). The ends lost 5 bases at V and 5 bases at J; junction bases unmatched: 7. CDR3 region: CASSPRQGLDTQYF. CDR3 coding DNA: TGTGCCAGCAGCCCCAGACAGGGCCTAGATACGCAGTATTTT.

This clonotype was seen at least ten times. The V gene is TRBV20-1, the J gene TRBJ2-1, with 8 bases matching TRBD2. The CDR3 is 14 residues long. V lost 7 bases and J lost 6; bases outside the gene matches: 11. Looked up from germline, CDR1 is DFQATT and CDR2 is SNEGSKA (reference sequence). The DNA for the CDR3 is TGCAGTGTTACAGAGCGGGGGAGTCGCAATGAGCAGTTCTTC. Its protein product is CSVTERGSRNEQFF.

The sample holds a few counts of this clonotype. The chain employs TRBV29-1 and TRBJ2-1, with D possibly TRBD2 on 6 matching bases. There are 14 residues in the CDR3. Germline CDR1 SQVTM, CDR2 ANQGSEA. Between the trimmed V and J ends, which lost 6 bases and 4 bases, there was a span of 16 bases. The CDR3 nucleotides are TGCAGCGTACCCGGGTCTCGGGAGTACAATGAGCAGTTCTTC. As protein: CSVPGSREYNEQFF.

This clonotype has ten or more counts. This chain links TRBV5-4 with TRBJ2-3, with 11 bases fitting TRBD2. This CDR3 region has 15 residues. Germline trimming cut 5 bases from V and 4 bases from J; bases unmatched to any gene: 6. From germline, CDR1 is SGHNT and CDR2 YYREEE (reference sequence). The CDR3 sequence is CASSSTSGSPDTQYF. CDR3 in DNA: TGTGCCAGCAGTTCCACTAGCGGGAGTCCAGATACGCAGTATTTT.

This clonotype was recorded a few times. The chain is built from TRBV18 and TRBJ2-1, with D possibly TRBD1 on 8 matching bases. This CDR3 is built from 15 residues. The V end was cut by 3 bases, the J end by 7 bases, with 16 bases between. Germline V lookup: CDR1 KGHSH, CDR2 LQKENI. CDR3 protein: CASSPRTGRENEQFF. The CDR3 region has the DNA TGTGCCAGCTCACCGCGGACAGGGAGGGAGAATGAGCAGTTCTTC.

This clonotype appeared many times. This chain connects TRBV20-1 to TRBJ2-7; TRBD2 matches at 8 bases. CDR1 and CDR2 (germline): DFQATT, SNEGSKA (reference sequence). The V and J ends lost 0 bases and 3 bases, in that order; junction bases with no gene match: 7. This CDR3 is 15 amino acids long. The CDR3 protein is CSARDRAGGNYEQYF. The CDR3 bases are TGCAGTGCTAGAGATCGGGCGGGGGGCAACTACGAGCAGTACTTC.

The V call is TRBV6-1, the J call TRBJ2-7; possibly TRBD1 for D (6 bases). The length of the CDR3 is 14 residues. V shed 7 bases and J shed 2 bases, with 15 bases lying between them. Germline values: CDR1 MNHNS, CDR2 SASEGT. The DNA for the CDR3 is TGTGCCAGCAATTTACAGGGTCCCCCCTACGAGCAGTACTTC. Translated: CASNLQGPPYEQYF.

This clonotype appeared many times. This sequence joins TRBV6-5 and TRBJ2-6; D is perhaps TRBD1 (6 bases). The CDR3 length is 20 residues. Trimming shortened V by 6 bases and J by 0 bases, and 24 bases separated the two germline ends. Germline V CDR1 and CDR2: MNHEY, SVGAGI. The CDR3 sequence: CASSRNIPGHGSSGANVLTF. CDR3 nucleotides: TGTGCCAGCAGCCGGAACATCCCGGGACATGGGAGCTCTGGGGCCAACGTCCTGACTTTC.